Listed below are T cell receptor beta chains from one sample, sequenced in a study of beta chain features in type 1 diabetes. Assay used: immunoSEQ multiplex PCR; TCRdb lists only in-frame clones, some missing. Found here are 70,000 to 90,000 clones, 25% to 35% of them singletons; the top ten hold about 0.42%. Sequencing was carried out using stem cell memory CD4+ T cells from blood. These receptors originate from a woman aged 18 to 35 in good health. Both conserved end residues are part of each CDR3. D genes are given only for firm matches. Clone size is stated in some rows and not others, as once, few, many or a class when expanded.

few,TRBD2,TRBJ2-2,TRBV4-2,TGTGCCAGCAGCCAGGCTAACCGGTTCTCAGCGGGGGGAACCGGGGAGCTGTTTTTT,CASSQANRFSAGGTGELFF
-,-,TRBJ1-1,TRBV5-1,TGCGCCAGCAGCTTGAACAGGGTAGGGGACACTGAAGCTTTCTTT,CASSLNRVGDTEAFF
once,-,TRBJ2-5,TRBV2,TGTGCCAGCAGTGCTTGGGGGGACCAAGAGACCCAGTACTTC,CASSAWGDQETQYF
-,TRBD2,TRBJ2-7,TRBV27,TGTGCCAGCAGTTGGAACTTCGGCGGGAGGGGTTCCTACGAGCAGTACTTC,CASSWNFGGRGSYEQYF
few,-,TRBJ2-6,TRBV5-4,TGTGCCAGCAGCAATGTCGGGGATGGGGCCAACGTCCTGACTTTC,CASSNVGDGANVLTF
-,-,TRBJ1-1,TRBV20-1,TGCAGTGCTCCAGGGTGGAGTGAAGCTTTCTTT,CSAPGWSEAFF
-,TRBD2,TRBJ2-1,TRBV4-1,TGCGCCAGCAGCCGAGGACTAGCGGGTATCAATGAGCAGTTCTTC,CASSRGLAGINEQFF
-,-,TRBJ1-4,TRBV7-2,TGTGCCAGCAGCTTGAATTCCGGGACTCTGGGCGAAAAACTGTTTTTT,CASSLNSGTLGEKLFF
-,TRBD2,TRBJ2-3,TRBV7-2,TGTGCCAGCAGCTTAGGGACTAGCGGAACGCCTAGCACAGATACGCAGTATTTT,CASSLGTSGTPSTDTQYF
-,-,TRBJ2-7,TRBV10-3,TGTGCCATCAGTGAGTCAGTTTTGGCAGGAGGTTACGAGCAGTACTTC,CAISESVLAGGYEQYF
few,-,TRBJ2-5,TRBV2,TGTGCCAGTCACAGTACAGGGACCCAGTACTTC,CASHSTGTQYF
few,TRBD2,TRBJ2-1,TRBV29-1,TGCAGCGTTCTAGCGGGGGGGAATGAGCAGTTCTTC,CSVLAGGNEQFF
-,TRBD1,TRBJ2-7,TRBV5-1,TGCGCCAGCAGCCCAAACCGGGACAGCCCGACCTACGAGCAGTACTTC,CASSPNRDSPTYEQYF
-,-,TRBJ2-1,TRBV5-1,TGCGCCAGCAGGAGTAGTTCCAACAATGAGCAGTTCTTC,CASRSSSNNEQFF
few,-,TRBJ1-1,TRBV2,TGTGCCAGCAGTATACAGGGCGGCTCGCTGAACACTGAAGCTTTCTTT,CASSIQGGSLNTEAFF
few,TRBD1,TRBJ2-5,TRBV30,TGTGCCAGCAGGGGGCAAGAGACCCAGTACTTC,CASRGQETQYF
once,TRBD1,TRBJ2-5,TRBV4-1,TGCGCCAGCAGCCACCCGGGACAGGAAGCAGTGAGGTACTTC,CASSHPGQEAVRYF
-,-,TRBJ2-2,TRBV18,TGTGCCAGCTCACCACCGGTAGGGAGAGTCGGGGAGCTGTTTTTT,CASSPPVGRVGELFF
-,TRBD2,TRBJ2-7,TRBV2,TGTGCCAGCACCGGGGGGGGAAACTACGAGCAGTACTTC,CASTGGGNYEQYF
-,-,TRBJ1-1,TRBV7-9,TGTGCCAGCAGCCGACAGGTGAACACTGAAGCTTTCTTT,CASSRQVNTEAFF
few,-,TRBJ2-3,TRBV11-2,TGTGCCAGCAGCCCAAAGGCGGGAATCTCAGATACGCAGTATTTT,CASSPKAGISDTQYF
-,TRBD1,TRBJ2-5,TRBV5-1,TGCGCCAGCAGCAGAGACAGGGGGCGGGGTGAGACCCAGTACTTC,CASSRDRGRGETQYF
-,-,TRBJ1-3,TRBV11-2,TGTGCCAGCAGCTTACGACAGGCCTCAAACACCATATATTTT,CASSLRQASNTIYF
-,-,TRBJ1-3,TRBV30,TGTGCCTGGAGTGTCGACAGCTCTGGAAACACCATATATTTT,CAWSVDSSGNTIYF
few,TRBD2,TRBJ2-1,TRBV11-3,TGTGCCAGCAGCTTAGTGCGGGAGGGCCGAGGTGAGCAGTTCTTC,CASSLVREGRGEQFF
few,TRBD2,TRBJ2-7,TRBV5-1,TGCGCCAGCAGCCCTCGGGAGGGGGGCTCCTACGAGCAGTACTTC,CASSPREGGSYEQYF
few,-,TRBJ1-1,TRBV6-5,TGTGCCAGCAGCTACGGACGGGGAACCACTGAAGCTTTCTTT,CASSYGRGTTEAFF
few,-,TRBJ1-1,TRBV29-1,TGCAGCGTTGAAACAGATTTGAACACTGAAGCTTTCTTT,CSVETDLNTEAFF
-,-,TRBJ1-4,TRBV4-1,TGCGCCAGCAGCCAAGACCGCGCCGGGGAAGAAAAACTGTTTTTT,CASSQDRAGEEKLFF
few,TRBD1,TRBJ2-5,TRBV5-1,TGCGCCAGCAGCAGGACAGGCCTCGGAGAGACCCAGTACTTC,CASSRTGLGETQYF
-,TRBD1,TRBJ2-7,TRBV5-4,TGTGCCAGCAGCCAAGGTGGGACAGGGGACGAGCAGTACTTC,CASSQGGTGDEQYF
-,-,TRBJ1-1,TRBV19,TGTGCCAGTAGTATACAAGGGAGTTCGGAAGCTTTCTTT,CASSIQGSSEAFF
few,TRBD2,TRBJ2-7,TRBV14,TGTGCCAGCAGCCAAGCTAGCGGGCCCGCCTACGAGCAGTACTTC,CASSQASGPAYEQYF
-,-,TRBJ1-1,TRBV29-1,TGCAGCGTTGAAATCGCTAAGAACACTGAAGCTTTCTTT,CSVEIAKNTEAFF
few,TRBD1,TRBJ1-2,TRBV29-1,TGCAGCGCTGGGACAGGAAACTATGGCTACACCTTC,CSAGTGNYGYTF
few,-,TRBJ1-1,TRBV19,TGTGCCAGTAGTAACCCCGTCAGGGGCACTGAAGCTTTCTTT,CASSNPVRGTEAFF
few,-,TRBJ2-1,TRBV5-1,TGCGCCAGCAGGTCGACTAGCAATGAGCAGTTCTTC,CASRSTSNEQFF
few,-,TRBJ2-7,TRBV7-9,TGTGCCAGCAGCGCAGACAGAGGAGGGTTCTACGAGCAGTACTTC,CASSADRGGFYEQYF
-,-,TRBJ2-5,TRBV11-2,TGTGCCAGCAGCCTACCGGACAGAGGGCTTGTGACCCAGTACTTC,CASSLPDRGLVTQYF
few,-,TRBJ2-1,TRBV14,TGTGCCAGCAGCCAAGTAAACGGAGCGGCGTCGTGGAATGAGCAGTTCTTC,CASSQVNGAASWNEQFF
-,-,TRBJ2-3,TRBV29-1,TGCAGCGTGGGCCTTTTAGCAGATACGCAGTATTTT,CSVGLLADTQYF
-,-,TRBJ2-1,TRBV18,TGTGCCAGCTCGCCCATCGGTTACAATGAGCAGTTCTTC,CASSPIGYNEQFF
-,-,TRBJ2-6,TRBV18,TGTGCCAGCTCACCTCTCGCTGGGGCCAACGTCCTGACTTTC,CASSPLAGANVLTF
-,TRBD1,TRBJ2-2,TRBV5-8,TGTGCCAGCAGGTTACAGGGGGCGAACACCGGGGAGCTGTTTTTT,CASRLQGANTGELFF
few,-,TRBJ2-5,TRBV27,TGTGCCAGCAGAACGGGACTGACCGGGGCCCAGTACTTC,CASRTGLTGAQYF
few,-,TRBJ2-2,TRBV7-2,TGTGCCAGCAGCCGGGGGGCGGATACCGGGGAGCTGTTTTTT,CASSRGADTGELFF
few,-,TRBJ2-1,TRBV7-9,TGTGCCAGCAGCCCGCAGGGGAGTAATGAGCAGTTCTTC,CASSPQGSNEQFF
-,-,TRBJ1-6,TRBV2,TGTGCCAGCAGTGAATTGGGAGGAGGTAATTCACCCCTCCACTTT,CASSELGGGNSPLHF
-,TRBD1,TRBJ2-2,TRBV4-1,TGCGCCAGCAGCCGCCTGACAGGGACGAACACCGGGGAGCTGTTTTTT,CASSRLTGTNTGELFF
-,TRBD2,TRBJ2-7,TRBV5-8,TGTGCCAGCAGCTGGCTGGGAGGGTCAGCTTACGAGCAGTACTTC,CASSWLGGSAYEQYF
few,-,TRBJ1-1,TRBV7-9,TGTGCCAGCAGCCCAGAATCGGGACAAGCGAACACTGAAGCTTTCTTT,CASSPESGQANTEAFF
few,-,TRBJ2-7,TRBV7-2,TGTGCCAGCAGCTTGTTCAACGAGCAGTACTTC,CASSLFNEQYF
-,-,TRBJ2-5,TRBV7-9,TGTGCCAGCGCCCTCCGACAGGCCGTTAACCAAGAGACCCAGTACTTC,CASALRQAVNQETQYF
few,TRBD1,TRBJ2-3,TRBV5-1,TGCGCCAGCAGCTTGGGGCAGGGGGCGCGAGATACGCAGTATTTT,CASSLGQGARDTQYF
-,TRBD1,TRBJ1-2,TRBV7-3,TGTGCCAGCAGCTTGGGGACAGGGGGCCGATATGGCTACACCTTC,CASSLGTGGRYGYTF
-,TRBD2,TRBJ2-1,TRBV30,TGTGCCTGGAGTGTACTTAGCGGGAGCTGGCAGTTCTTC,CAWSVLSGSWQFF
-,TRBD1,TRBJ2-1,TRBV19,TGTGCCAGTAGTACCCCCCTTGGGACAGGGGGCGATGAGCAGTTCTTC,CASSTPLGTGGDEQFF
few,TRBD1,TRBJ2-7,TRBV7-9,TGTGCCAGCAGCGACCGATACAGGGGAAACGAGCAGTACTTC,CASSDRYRGNEQYF
few,TRBD2,TRBJ2-7,TRBV7-9,TGTGCCAGCAGCAAACCGGCGGGACTAGCTCCCCTCGTGCACGAGCAGTACTTC,CASSKPAGLAPLVHEQYF